This is a list of T cell receptor beta chains from one sample in a study of PD-1 blockade in classical Hodgkin lymphoma. The protocol was immunoSEQ multiplex PCR, while the TCRdb copy is restricted to in-frame clones and leaves out a portion. This table has about 93,000 clones, roughly four fifths appearing once. The sample here was peripheral blood mononuclear cells (PBMCs), taken before the second cycle of nivolumab. All receptors come from a human donor with classical Hodgkin lymphoma. Each CDR3 is given with its conserved first and last residue. D genes are given only for firm matches.

D: TRBD1; J: TRBJ2-6; V: TRBV5-1; CDR3: CASSIGPGTGGIGANVLTF; DNA: TGCGCCAGCAGCATCGGACCCGGGACAGGGGGCATTGGGGCCAACGTCCTGACTTTC
D: -; J: TRBJ1-4; V: TRBV5-1; CDR3: CASSLDPGSEKLFF; DNA: TGCGCCAGCAGCTTGGACCCAGGTTCGGAAAAACTGTTTTTT
D: -; J: TRBJ1-3; V: TRBV25-1; CDR3: CASSPPGGNTIYF; DNA: TGTGCCAGCAGTCCACCAGGGGGAAACACCATATATTTT
D: -; J: TRBJ2-7; V: TRBV5-1; CDR3: CASSRDRAYEQYF; DNA: TGCGCCAGCAGCCGTGACCGCGCCTACGAGCAGTACTTC
D: -; J: TRBJ2-3; V: TRBV6-5; CDR3: CASSYSGGMRTDTQYF; DNA: TGTGCCAGCAGTTACTCCGGGGGAATGAGAACAGATACGCAGTATTTT
D: -; J: TRBJ1-1; V: TRBV28; CDR3: CASSLVGRGETEAFF; DNA: TGTGCCAGCAGTTTAGTTGGCAGGGGAGAGACTGAAGCTTTCTTT
D: -; J: TRBJ2-3; V: TRBV6-5; CDR3: CASSYPTGGSTDTQYF; DNA: TGTGCCAGCAGTTACCCCACAGGCGGAAGCACAGATACGCAGTATTTT
D: -; J: TRBJ1-5; V: TRBV6-6; CDR3: CASSSSVNQPQHF; DNA: TGTGCCAGCAGTTCCTCAGTTAATCAGCCCCAGCATTTT
D: -; J: TRBJ1-4; V: TRBV7-9; CDR3: CASSLVRAGDEKLFF; DNA: TGTGCCAGCAGCTTAGTTCGCGCGGGGGATGAAAAACTGTTTTTT
D: -; J: TRBJ2-1; V: TRBV27; CDR3: CASSLQYSYNEQFF; DNA: TGTGCCAGCAGTTTACAGTACTCCTACAATGAGCAGTTCTTC
D: TRBD1; J: TRBJ2-7; V: TRBV12-5; CDR3: CASGLEGGSFYEQYF; DNA: TGTGCTAGTGGTTTAGAAGGGGGCTCCTTCTACGAGCAGTACTTC
D: TRBD1; J: TRBJ1-2; V: TRBV5-1; CDR3: CASSLGRGRGYGYTF; DNA: TGCGCCAGCAGCTTAGGGAGGGGGCGCGGCTATGGCTACACCTTC
D: -; J: TRBJ1-1; V: TRBV10-3; CDR3: CAISELGHQNTEAFF; DNA: TGTGCCATCAGTGAGTTGGGACATCAGAACACTGAAGCTTTCTTT
D: -; J: TRBJ2-7; V: TRBV9; CDR3: CASSEVGGIGEQYF; DNA: TGTGCCAGCAGCGAGGTGGGTGGGATCGGTGAGCAGTACTTC
D: TRBD1; J: TRBJ2-7; V: TRBV27; CDR3: CASSLDRGPTYEQYF; DNA: TGTGCCAGCAGTCTCGACAGGGGGCCTACCTACGAGCAGTACTTC